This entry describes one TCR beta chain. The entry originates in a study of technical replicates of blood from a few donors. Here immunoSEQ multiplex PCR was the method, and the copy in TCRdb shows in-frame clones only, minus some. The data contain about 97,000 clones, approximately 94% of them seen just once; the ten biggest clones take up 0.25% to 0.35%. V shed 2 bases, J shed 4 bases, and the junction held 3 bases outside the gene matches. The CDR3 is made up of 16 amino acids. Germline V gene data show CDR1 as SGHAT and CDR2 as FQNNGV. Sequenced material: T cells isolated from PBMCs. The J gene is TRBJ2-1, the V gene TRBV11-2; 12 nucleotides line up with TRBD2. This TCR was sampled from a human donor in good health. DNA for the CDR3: TGTGCCAGCAGCTTAATGCTAGCGGGAGGGTACAATGAGCAGTTCTTC. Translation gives CASSLMLAGGYNEQFF. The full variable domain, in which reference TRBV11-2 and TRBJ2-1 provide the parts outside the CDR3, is EAGVAQSPRYKIIEKRQSVAFWCNPISGHATLYWYQQILGQGPKLLIQFQNNGVVDDSQLPKDRFSAERLKGVDSTLKIQPAKLEDSAVYLCASSLMLAGGYNEQFFGPGTRLTVL.